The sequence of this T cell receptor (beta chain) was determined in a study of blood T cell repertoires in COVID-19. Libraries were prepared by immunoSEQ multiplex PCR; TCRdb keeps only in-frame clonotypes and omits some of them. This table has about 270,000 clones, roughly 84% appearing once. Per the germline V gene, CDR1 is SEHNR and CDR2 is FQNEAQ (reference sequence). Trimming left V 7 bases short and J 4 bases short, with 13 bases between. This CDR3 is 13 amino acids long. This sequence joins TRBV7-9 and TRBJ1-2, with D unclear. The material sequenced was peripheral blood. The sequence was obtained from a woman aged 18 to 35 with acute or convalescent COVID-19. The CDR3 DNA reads TGTGCCAGCAACCCGGGAGATGTCTATGGCTACACCTTC. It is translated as CASNPGDVYGYTF.